The source of this T cell receptor (beta chain) is a study of metastatic and nonmetastatic thyroid tumors. Study at large: Repertoire data that came from the blood and tumor or nodule tissue of malignant and benign thyroid patients were compared. Study results and limitations: TCR beta diversity was reportedly significantly higher in malignant thyroid tumors than benign nodules, in blood and tumor.

In this sample, this clone turned up a few times. Its matching antigen is unknown. Thyroid surgery took place with no prior treatment in any patient. TCRdb reanalyzed the PCR reads with MiXCR. Among about 15,000 clones listed, more than 20% were seen once. CDR1 and CDR2 (germline): SNHLY, FYNNEI. Trimming left V 9 bases short and J 4 bases short, with 9 bases between. The CDR3 sequence is 11 residues long. The clonotype originates from a female donor with papillary thyroid cancer or a benign thyroid nodule (not recorded which). Some clones in this sample may be carry-over from other donors' samples. This chain links TRBV2 with TRBJ1-1; no clear D gene. Sequenced: tumor tissue. The CDR3 reads CARRKSTEAFF. CDR3 nucleotides: TGTGCCAGGAGAAAGAGCACTGAAGCTTTCTTT.